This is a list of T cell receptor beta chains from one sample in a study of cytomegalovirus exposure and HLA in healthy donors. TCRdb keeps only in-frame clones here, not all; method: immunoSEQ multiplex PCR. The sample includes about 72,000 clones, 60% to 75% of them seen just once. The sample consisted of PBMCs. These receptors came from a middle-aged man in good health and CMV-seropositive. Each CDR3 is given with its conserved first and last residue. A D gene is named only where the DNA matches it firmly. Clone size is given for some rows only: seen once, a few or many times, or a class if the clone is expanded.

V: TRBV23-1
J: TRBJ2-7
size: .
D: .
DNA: TGCGCCAGCACTCAATCGGATAGTACTACCTACGAGCAGTACTTC
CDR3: CASTQSDSTTYEQYF

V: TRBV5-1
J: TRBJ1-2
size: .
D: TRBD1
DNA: TGCGCCAGCAGCATGGACAGGGGAGAAACCTATGGCTACACCTTC
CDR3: CASSMDRGETYGYTF

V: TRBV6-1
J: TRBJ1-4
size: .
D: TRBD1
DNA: TGTGCCAGCAAGTACGGGACAGGGGGGGAGAAACTGTTTTTT
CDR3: CASKYGTGGEKLFF

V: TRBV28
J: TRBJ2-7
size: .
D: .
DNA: TGTGCCAGCAAAACCCCGGGTCTTGGCGAGCAGTACTTC
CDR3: CASKTPGLGEQYF

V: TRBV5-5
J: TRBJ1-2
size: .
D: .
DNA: TGTGCCAGCAGCCGTTTGACAGACGGGGGCTACACCTTC
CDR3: CASSRLTDGGYTF

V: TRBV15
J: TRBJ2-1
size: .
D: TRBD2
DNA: TGTGCCACCAGCAGAGGGACTAGCGGTACCTCCTACAATGAGCAGTTCTTC
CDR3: CATSRGTSGTSYNEQFF

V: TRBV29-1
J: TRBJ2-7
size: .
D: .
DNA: TGCAGCGTTGTTTTTCGGGGTACAGGGTACTACGAGCAGTACTTC
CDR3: CSVVFRGTGYYEQYF

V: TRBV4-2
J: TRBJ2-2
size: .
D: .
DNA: TGTGCCAGCAGCCCTGGGTCGAGGGGGTCTCTGAACACCGGGGAGCTGTTTTTT
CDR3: CASSPGSRGSLNTGELFF

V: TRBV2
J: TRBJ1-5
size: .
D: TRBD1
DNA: TGTGCCAGCCAGACAGGGAGAGGCCAGCCCCAGCATTTT
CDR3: CASQTGRGQPQHF

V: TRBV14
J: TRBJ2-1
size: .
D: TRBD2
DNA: TGTGCCAGCAGCCAAGAGGTACTAGCGAATTACAATGAGCAGTTCTTC
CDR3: CASSQEVLANYNEQFF

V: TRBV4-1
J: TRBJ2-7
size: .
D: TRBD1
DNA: TGCGCCAGCAGCCAAGATCGACAGGGGTCCTCCTACGAGCAGTACTTC
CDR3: CASSQDRQGSSYEQYF

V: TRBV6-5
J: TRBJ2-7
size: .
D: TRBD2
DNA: TGTGCCAGCAGTTACGGGGGGGTTCGGTACGAGCAGTACTTC
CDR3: CASSYGGVRYEQYF

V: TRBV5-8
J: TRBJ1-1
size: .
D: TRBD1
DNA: TGTGCCAGCAGGTCCGGGACAGGGGTAGCTTCGGGTATGACTGAAGCTTTCTTT
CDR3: CASRSGTGVASGMTEAFF

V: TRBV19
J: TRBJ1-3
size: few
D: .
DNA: TGTGCCAGTAAAGGCAGGGGAGGAAACACCATATATTTT
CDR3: CASKGRGGNTIYF

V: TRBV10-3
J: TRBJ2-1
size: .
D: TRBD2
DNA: TGTGCCATCAGTGATGGAGCGGGGGGGCCTAAAGGGAATGAGCAGTTCTTC
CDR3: CAISDGAGGPKGNEQFF

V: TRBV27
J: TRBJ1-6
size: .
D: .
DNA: TGTGCCAGCAGTTCCGGGACTCCCCTTTCACCCCTCCACTTT
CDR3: CASSSGTPLSPLHF

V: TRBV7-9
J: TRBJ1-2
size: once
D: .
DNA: TGTGCCAGCAGCTTAGCAGGGGGAGGCTACACCTTC
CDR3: CASSLAGGGYTF

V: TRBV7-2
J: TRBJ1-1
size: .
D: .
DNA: TGTGCCAGCACCGTTATCATGCAGGGTGGCACTGAAGCTTTCTTT
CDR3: CASTVIMQGGTEAFF

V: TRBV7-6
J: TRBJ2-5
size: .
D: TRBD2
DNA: TGTGCCAGCAGCTTAATGAGCGGGGGGCTTCGGGAGACCCAGTACTTC
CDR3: CASSLMSGGLRETQYF

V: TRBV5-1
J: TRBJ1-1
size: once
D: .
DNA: TGCGCCAGCAGCTTGGGGGGAGAGACTGAAGCTTTCTTT
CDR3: CASSLGGETEAFF

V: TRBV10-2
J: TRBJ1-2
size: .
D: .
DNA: TGCGCCAGCAGTGTGGGGAGGGTCGACTATGGCTACACCTTC
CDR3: CASSVGRVDYGYTF

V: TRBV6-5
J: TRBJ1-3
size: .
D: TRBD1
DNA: TGTGCCAGCAGTTACTCTCAACCGGGACAGACCATATATTTT
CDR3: CASSYSQPGQTIYF

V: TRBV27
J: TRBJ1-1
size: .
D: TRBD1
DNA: TGTGCCAGCAGTTCCTGGACAGGGGAGGTTGAAGCTTTCTTT
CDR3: CASSSWTGEVEAFF